This TCR beta chain was sequenced for a study of regulatory T cells in long-lasting Graves disease. General study points: Blood alone, not thyroid tissue, was studied.

Time point described: persistent/refractory GD, antithyroid drugs over 5 years with positive TRAb. Generation of the TCR library employed RNA extracted from PBMCs. Arm-PCR of CDR3 regions and iRepertoire HTBI primers were the basis on which TCR beta libraries were built. TCRdb recomputed calls from the multiplex PCR reads with MiXCR, one row per CDR3 protein. This table holds almost 350,000 distinct CDR3 sequences, roughly a fifth found once. In this sample, this clonotype turned up many times. No antigen is known for it. CDR1 is DFQATT, CDR2 SNEGSKA, per germline (reference sequence). The CDR3 is 14 residues long. Trimming took 3 bases from V and 5 from J, leaving 17 bases between them.

The V call is TRBV20-1, the J call TRBJ2-7, with D tentatively TRBD1 or TRBD2 (5 bases each). This clonotype was obtained from a female donor with Graves disease. The sample was peripheral blood mononuclear cells (PBMCs), taken when the disease was refractory, from a patient treated with antithyroid drugs. Here the CDR3 reads CSASTPGRRHEQYF. The CDR3 DNA is TGCAGTGCTAGCACTCCGGGACGTCGGCACGAGCAGTACTTC.